The 32 T cell receptor beta chains reported below all come from one sample, sequenced in a study of molecular identifiers for immune sequencing clone quantification. MiXCR was run by TCRdb on the PCR reads, yielding one entry per CDR3 protein. The data hold about 100,000 distinct CDR3 sequences, with over 20% observed a single time. Sequenced input: naive CD8+ T cells from blood, with Jurkat cell RNA spiked in. Subset meaning: FACS-sorted CD8+CD4-CCR7+CD45RA+ naive T cells. All receptors derive from a human donor in good health. Some libraries in this study had Jurkat cell RNA spiked in.

In the case of this clonotype: One base away lies a much larger clone, so this may be a sequencing read error. The chain links TRBV7-6 to TRBJ2-3; the match to TRBD1 covers 12 bases. V was pared by 5 bases and J by 2 bases, with 8 bases of the junction left unmatched. Germline V lookup: CDR1 SGHVS, CDR2 FNYEAQ. This CDR3 contains 17 residues. The CDR3, as DNA: TGTGCCAGCAGCCCAGGGACAGGGGGCTTTATCACAGATACGCAGTATTTT. It is translated as CASSPGTGGFITDTQYF. Full variable domain (outside the CDR3, taken from reference TRBV7-6 and TRBJ2-3): GAGVSQSPRYKVTKRGQDVALRCDPISGHVSLYWYRQALGQGPEFLTYFNYEAQQDKSGLPNDRFSAERPEGSISTLTIQRTEQRDSAMYRCASSPGTGGFITDTQYFGPGTRLTVL.

This clonotype occurred many times. J is TRBJ2-2 and V is TRBV4-2; no reliable D call. Germline V gene lookup returns CDR1 LGHNA and CDR2 YNFKEQ. Between the trimmed V and J ends, which lost 4 bases and 2 bases, there was a span of 14 bases. This CDR3 region has 16 residues. As DNA, the CDR3 is TGTGCCAGCAGCCTCGACTGGCTCATAAACACCGGGGAGCTGTTTTTT. Protein: CASSLDWLINTGELFF.

V is TRBV5-4 and J is TRBJ1-1; D might be TRBD1 (6 bases). The CDR3 extends over 14 amino acids. Trimming pared 3 bases from V and 1 base from J, leaving 10 bases between. Looked up from germline, CDR1 is SGHNT and CDR2 is YYREEE (reference sequence). CDR3 region: CASSWDKKNTEAFF. DNA of the CDR3: TGTGCCAGCAGCTGGGACAAGAAGAACACTGAAGCTTTCTTT.

This clonotype was seen at least ten times. The chain joins TRBV6-5 to TRBJ2-7; TRBD1 matches at 7 bases. With 0 bases clipped from V and 4 bases from J, the junction kept 9 bases outside the gene matches. The CDR3 loop spans 16 amino acids. CDR1 MNHEY and CDR2 SVGAGI come from the germline V gene. The CDR3 region is CASSYSSGQKIYEQYF. CDR3 in DNA: TGTGCCAGCAGTTACTCGTCGGGACAGAAAATTTACGAGCAGTACTTC.

This clonotype was counted between two and nine times. The rearrangement joins TRBV2 to TRBJ1-1; no firm D call. V was trimmed by 6 bases and J by 4 bases, leaving 9 bases between them. The CDR3 totals 12 residues. CDR1 is SNHLY, CDR2 FYNNEI, per germline. In DNA form, the CDR3 reads TGTGCCAGCAGAGAGGGATTCACTGAAGCTTTCTTT. Translation: CASREGFTEAFF.

CDR3 sequence (DNA): TGTGCCAGCAGCTCCATCCCCTACGAGCAGTACTTC. Translating gives CASSSIPYEQYF. V usage is TRBV7-9 and J usage is TRBJ2-7; D is uncertain. This CDR3 is built from 12 residues. V was pared by 4 bases and J by 2 bases, with 6 bases between. Germline V lookup: CDR1 SEHNR, CDR2 FQNEAQ (reference sequence).

In the case of this clonotype: A much larger clone lies one base from this, so it may be a read error. V and J are TRBV4-1 and TRBJ2-7; 11 bases are a match to TRBD1. The CDR3 length is 16 residues. Germline lookup yields CDR1 MGHRA and CDR2 YSYEKL. This chain's CDR3 is CASSPVGTGGPYERYF. In DNA, the CDR3 is TGCGCCAGCAGCCCGGTCGGGACAGGGGGGCCCTACGAGCGGTACTTC.

Many counts were recorded for this clonotype. The CDR3 loop reads CASSLAGTSGSYEQYF. For the CDR3, the DNA is TGTGCCAGCAGCTTGGCCGGGACTAGCGGCTCCTACGAGCAGTACTTC. This rearrangement joins TRBV7-9 to TRBJ2-7, with 11 bases fitting TRBD2. Trimming cost V 3 bases and J 0 bases; bases outside gene matches: 4. CDR3 length: 16 amino acids. CDR1 is SEHNR and CDR2 is FQNEAQ in the germline V gene (reference sequence). The full variable domain, its missing parts supplied by reference TRBV7-9 and TRBJ2-7, is DTGVSQNPRHKITKRGQNVTFRCDPISEHNRLYWYRQTLGQGPEFLTYFQNEAQLEKSRLLSDRFSAERPKGSFSTLEIQRTEQGDSAMYLCASSLAGTSGSYEQYFGPGTRLTVT.

This clonotype was counted between two and nine times. This chain joins TRBV19 and TRBJ2-7; 8 bases map to TRBD2. The CDR3 has 15 amino acids. Per the germline V gene, CDR1 is LNHDA and CDR2 is SQIVND (reference sequence). V lost 10 bases to trimming and J lost 1 base; unmatched junction nucleotides: 12. For the CDR3, the DNA is TGTGCCACCGGACCCCAGGTAGCGGGATCCTACGAGCAGTACTTC. As protein: CATGPQVAGSYEQYF.

This clonotype was counted a few times. V is TRBV6-2 or TRBV6-3 and J is TRBJ2-4; TRBD2 might be the D (5 bases). Per germline, CDR1 MNHEY and CDR2 SVGEGT. The CDR3 is made up of 16 amino acids. Trimming stripped 3 bases from V and 1 base from J, with 13 bases between. The CDR3 is CASSYGPGKAKNIQYF. The DNA of the CDR3 is TGTGCCAGCAGTTATGGTCCGGGAAAGGCCAAAAACATTCAGTACTTC.

Remarks on this clonotype: An end of the junction does not agree with germline; a read error may underlie this. V is TRBV7-9 and J is TRBJ2-2, with D perhaps TRBD1 or TRBD2 (5 bases each). This CDR3 is built from 16 residues. Germline V gene sequence: CDR1 SEHNR, CDR2 FQNEAQ (reference sequence). DNA for the CDR3: TGTACCAGCGGTCCCAGCGCAGGGCCGAACACCGGGGAGCTGTTTTTT. Translation: CTSGPSAGPNTGELFF.

With respect to this clonotype: Mismatch with germline at one junction end may stem from a read error. The J gene is TRBJ1-4, the V gene TRBV7-9, with D tentatively TRBD1 (5 bases). This CDR3 has 13 amino acids. Germline CDR1 SEHNR, CDR2 FQNEAQ (reference sequence). The CDR3 region has the DNA TGTGCCAGCAGCTTACCGGGGGATGAACAACTGTTTTTT. It translates to CASSLPGDEQLFF.

This clonotype has ten or more counts. The gene calls are TRBV5-8 and TRBJ2-7; the D gene is possibly TRBD2 (6 bases). V lost 7 bases to trimming and J lost 10 bases, with 24 bases between them. Germline values: CDR1 SGHTS, CDR2 YDEGEE. The CDR3 length is 14 residues. CDR3 bases: TGTGCCAGCTCTTCCGGGACTGGGGGGTATGAACAGTACTTC. Its protein is CASSSGTGGYEQYF.

This clonotype was seen more than once but under ten times. J is TRBJ1-2 and V is TRBV13, with D hard to call. Deletions cut 0 bases from V and 5 bases from J, with 7 bases between. The CDR3 consists of 13 residues. The germline gives CDR1 PRHDT, CDR2 FYEKMQ (reference sequence). DNA for the CDR3: TGTGCCAGCAGCTTAGGATCCGCTTATGGCTACACCTTC. Its protein is CASSLGSAYGYTF. The full variable domain, its missing parts supplied by reference TRBV13 and TRBJ1-2, is AAGVIQSPRHLIKEKRETATLKCYPIPRHDTVYWYQQGPGQDPQFLISFYEKMQSDKGSIPDRFSAQQFSDYHSELNMSSLELGDSALYFCASSLGSAYGYTFGSGTRLTVV.

This clonotype was seen ten or more times. CDR3 in amino acids: CASSWGQGEYEQYF. The CDR3 DNA reads TGTGCCAGCAGTTGGGGACAGGGGGAGTACGAGCAGTACTTC. The J gene is TRBJ2-7, the V gene TRBV27; 11 bases line up with TRBD1. The J segment lost 4 bases and the V segment lost 4 bases, leaving 3 bases of the junction unmatched. CDR1 is MNHEY and CDR2 is SMNVEV in the germline V gene (reference sequence). The CDR3 is made up of 14 amino acids.

In its sample, this clonotype was seen a few times. A much larger clone sits a single nucleotide away, making a read error possible. This likely comes from a read error, as the CDR3 has no conserved phenylalanine or tryptophan at its end. The chain couples TRBV27 to TRBJ2-2; TRBD1 matches at 7 bases. Trimming at V came to 5 bases and at J to 2 bases, leaving 17 bases not matched to a gene. The CDR3 extends over 19 amino acids. Germline V CDR1 and CDR2: MNHEY, SMNVEV (reference sequence). DNA for the CDR3: TGTGCCAGCAGTCCCACTATTACCGGGACAGCTACCAACACCGGGGAGCTGTTTCTT. It is translated as CASSPTITGTATNTGELFL.

This clonotype was seen more than once but under ten times. The chain joins TRBV11-2 to TRBJ2-3, with a tentative D call TRBD2 (7 bases). V lost 5 bases, J lost 2 bases, and 17 bases lay in between. Germline lookup yields CDR1 SGHAT and CDR2 FQNNGV. This CDR3 comprises 16 residues. The chain's CDR3 is CASSQGTTAFTDTQYF. The DNA of the CDR3 is TGTGCCAGCAGCCAGGGGACTACCGCGTTCACAGATACGCAGTATTTT.

This chain uses TRBV29-1 with TRBJ2-7, with 9 nucleotides matching TRBD1. J lost 5 bases, V lost 4 bases, and 6 bases had no gene match. The CDR3 is made up of 13 amino acids. The germline V gene encodes CDR1 SQVTM and CDR2 ANQGSEA. The CDR3 region has the DNA TGCAGCGTTGCTTGGGACAGGGTAAACGAGCAGTACTTC. It translates to CSVAWDRVNEQYF.

This clonotype came up many times. This chain connects TRBV5-6 to TRBJ1-1; no firm D call. This CDR3 spans 13 amino acids. Germline CDR1 is SGHDT and CDR2 is YYEEEE. V was cut by 5 bases and J by 2 bases, with 10 bases left in between. The CDR3 region has the DNA TGTGCCAGCAGTACAGTAGAAAACACTGAAGCTTTCTTT. Its translation is CASSTVENTEAFF.

This clonotype was recorded at least ten times. The chain couples TRBV25-1 to TRBJ2-7; D might be TRBD1 (5 bases). The CDR3 consists of 15 residues. V lost 2 bases and J lost 4, with 15 bases in between. The germline V gene encodes CDR1 MGHDK and CDR2 SYGVNS. CDR3 amino acids: CASSEPGRDLYEQYF. DNA of the CDR3: TGTGCCAGCAGTGAACCCGGCAGGGATCTGTACGAGCAGTACTTC.

This clonotype came up many times. The rearrangement joins TRBV25-1 to TRBJ2-7; 7 bases are shared with TRBD1. The CDR3 loop spans 15 amino acids. Trimming removed 1 base from V and 3 bases from J; junction bases left unmatched: 6. The germline CDR1 and CDR2 sequences are MGHDK and SYGVNS. The CDR3 DNA reads as TGTGCCAGCAGTGAATGGACAGGTAGGGGCTACGAGCAGTACTTC. Translation: CASSEWTGRGYEQYF.

This clonotype was seen ten or more times. The rearrangement joins TRBV4-3 to TRBJ1-6, with 7 bases lining up with TRBD1. The CDR3 is made up of 15 amino acids. Germline V CDR1 and CDR2: LGHNA, YSLEER. With 3 bases clipped from V and 5 bases from J, the junction kept 4 bases outside the gene matches. The CDR3 nucleotides are TGCGCCAGCAGCCACGGACAGGCTGATAATTCACCCCTCCACTTT. It translates to CASSHGQADNSPLHF.

A word on this clonotype: A much larger clone differs by one base, so this may be a read error. The chain couples TRBV4-1 to TRBJ1-3; 7 bases map to TRBD1. Looked up from germline, CDR1 is MGHRA and CDR2 is YSYEKL. Germline trimming cut 3 bases from V and 2 bases from J; bases unmatched to any gene: 4. The CDR3 is 15 residues long. In nucleotides, the CDR3 is TGCGCCAGCAGCCATGCCAGGGGGGCTGGAAACACCATATATTTT. This codes for CASSHARGAGNTIYF.

This clonotype was detected ten times or more. This rearrangement joins TRBV30 to TRBJ2-4; the D is unclear. CDR1 GTSNPN and CDR2 SVGIG come from the germline V gene (reference sequence). This CDR3 has 13 amino acids. V was clipped by 3 bases and J by 4 bases, with 10 bases between them. CDR3 in amino acids: CAWSSGVKNIQYF. The CDR3 DNA sequence: TGTGCCTGGAGCTCTGGCGTAAAAAACATTCAGTACTTC.

The chain couples TRBV4-2 to TRBJ2-7; 7 bases are a match to TRBD1. Germline CDR1 LGHNA, CDR2 YNFKEQ. This CDR3 has 14 amino acids. The ends lost 0 bases at V and 4 bases at J; junction bases unmatched: 3. Here the CDR3 reads CASSQEAGGYEQYF. CDR3 nucleotide sequence: TGTGCCAGCAGCCAAGAGGCAGGGGGTTACGAGCAGTACTTC.

This clonotype was recorded many times. V and J are TRBV30 and TRBJ1-1, with TRBD1 matching over 8 bases. The junction had 3 bases not matched to a gene; V was cut back by 0 bases and J by 6 bases. CDR3 length: 13 residues. From germline, CDR1 is GTSNPN and CDR2 SVGIG (reference sequence). CDR3 amino acids: CAWSVGQGAEAFF. The CDR3 nucleotides read TGTGCCTGGAGTGTAGGACAGGGTGCTGAAGCTTTCTTT.

The sample holds a few counts of this clonotype. V and J are TRBV7-6 and TRBJ2-1; 7 bases match TRBD2. The CDR3 sequence is 14 residues long. The trim removed 1 base at V and 6 bases at J, leaving 3 bases unmatched. CDR1 is SGHVS, CDR2 FNYEAQ, per germline. The DNA of the CDR3 is TGTGCCAGCAGCTTAGGACTAGCTGGCAATGAGCAGTTCTTC. This gives the protein CASSLGLAGNEQFF.

Notes on this clonotype: A much larger clone sits a single nucleotide away, making a read error possible. No conserved phenylalanine or tryptophan is present at the end of the CDR3, so a read error is the likely explanation. The J gene is TRBJ2-1, the V gene TRBV28; D gene uncertain. CDR1 is MDHEN, CDR2 SYDVKM, per germline. CDR3 length equals 14 residues. V lost 6 bases and J 4 bases, leaving 13 bases between the germline ends. The CDR3 protein is CASSRRTNYNEQFL. CDR3 DNA sequence: TGTGCCAGCAGCCGGCGGACCAATTACAATGAGCAGTTCCTC.

This clonotype came up many times. This sequence joins TRBV4-2 and TRBJ2-7, with 10 positions matching TRBD2. The CDR3 is made up of 15 amino acids. The trim removed 0 bases at V and 3 bases at J, leaving 2 bases unmatched. CDR1 and CDR2 (germline): LGHNA, YNFKEQ. CDR3 sequence: CASSQELAGYYEQYF. For the CDR3, the DNA is TGTGCCAGCAGCCAAGAACTAGCGGGGTACTACGAGCAGTACTTC.

This chain connects TRBV21-1 to TRBJ2-3; TRBD2 was called by the table and not checked on the DNA. TRBV21-1 is tagged as a pseudogene. CDR3 size: 17 residues. Here the CDR3 reads CASSRRLAGGPIDTQYF. The CDR3 nucleotides are TGTGCCAGCAGCCGACGACTAGCGGGGGGGCCTATAGATACGCAGTATTTT.

The chain uses TRBV7-9 and TRBJ2-5; D is perhaps TRBD2 (6 bases). Germline-derived CDR1 and CDR2 are SEHNR and FQNEAQ (reference sequence). The V end lost 2 bases, the J end lost 5 bases, and 9 bases lay between the germline ends. This CDR3 contains 13 residues. CDR3 protein: CASSLSGVETQYF. The CDR3 nucleotides are TGTGCCAGCAGCTTATCGGGAGTGGAGACCCAGTACTTC.

This clonotype turned up a few times. The chain carries TRBV25-1 and TRBJ2-1; tentatively, D is TRBD2 (6 bases). The CDR3 loop spans 18 amino acids. The V end lost 4 bases, the J end lost 7 bases, and 26 bases lay between the germline ends. In germline, CDR1 is MGHDK, CDR2 SYGVNS. CDR3 nucleotide sequence: TGTGCCAGCAGTGGACCCGGGACTCAAATTGTTGGGCCTAATGAGCAGTTCTTC. Its translation: CASSGPGTQIVGPNEQFF. Filled out from reference TRBV25-1 and TRBJ2-1, the complete variable domain reads EADIYQTPRYLVIGTGKKITLECSQTMGHDKMYWYQQDPGMELHLIHYSYGVNSTEKGDLSSESTVSRIRTEHFPLTLESARPSHTSQYLCASSGPGTQIVGPNEQFFGPGTRLTVL.